One and the same sample provided the 32 T cell receptor beta chains below, sequenced in a study of blood T cells in healthy people across ages. Using a J-beta primer mix together with a sample-barcoded 5' primer, a second PCR was run for roughly 7 to 12 cycles. TCRdb used MiXCR to reprocess the 5' RACE reads, holding one entry per CDR3 protein. The sample has under 2 million distinct CDR3 sequences; around 35% are singletons. The material sequenced was blood. Receptors originate from a woman younger than 45 in good health.

This clonotype was seen just once. Germline is not matched at one junction end, which may reflect a read error. The V call is TRBV4-1, the J call TRBJ1-4; 8 bases align to TRBD1. The CDR3 spans 16 residues. Looked up from germline, CDR1 is MGHRA and CDR2 is YSYEKL. The CDR3 region is CASSQEVRRGQEKRFF. The CDR3 nucleotides read TGCGCCAGCAGCCAAGAAGTAAGGAGGGGACAGGAAAAACGGTTTTTT.

This sequence joins TRBV11-3 and TRBJ1-2; the D is unclear. The CDR3 has 14 residues. Germline lookup yields CDR1 SGHNT and CDR2 YENEEA. V lost 7 bases to trimming and J lost 2 bases, with 14 bases between them. The CDR3 bases are TGTGCCAGCATAGCCAGGAAAGAAAACTATGGCTACACCTTC. As protein: CASIARKENYGYTF.

About this clonotype: Its ends do not fully match the called genes, so a read error is possible. The rearrangement links TRBV27 to TRBJ2-5; weak D call: TRBD2 (5 bases). The J call may be mistaken, given a closer DNA end match to TRBJ2-7. CDR1 MNHEY and CDR2 SMNVEV come from the germline V gene (reference sequence). The CDR3 is 15 residues long. Here the CDR3 DNA reads TGTGCCAGCACCCCGAGACAAGGAGGTTCCTTCGAGCAGTACTTC. It encodes CASTPRQGGSFEQYF.

The rearrangement uses TRBV7-9 and TRBJ2-7; the D gene is possibly TRBD1 (5 bases). With 4 bases removed from V and 0 bases from J, the gap between germline ends came to 16 bases. The germline gives CDR1 SEHNR, CDR2 FQNEAQ (reference sequence). The CDR3 consists of 16 residues. This CDR3 is CASSSSRTSRSYEQYF. The CDR3 DNA reads TGTGCCAGCAGCTCCTCACGGACATCCCGCTCCTACGAGCAGTACTTC. Using reference TRBV7-9 and TRBJ2-7 for the parts outside the CDR3, the full variable domain is DTGVSQNPRHKITKRGQNVTFRCDPISEHNRLYWYRQTLGQGPEFLTYFQNEAQLEKSRLLSDRFSAERPKGSFSTLEIQRTEQGDSAMYLCASSSSRTSRSYEQYFGPGTRLTVT.

The chain is built from TRBV20-1 and TRBJ1-2; D unresolved. V lost 5 bases and J 1 base, leaving 14 bases between the germline ends. Germline-derived CDR1 and CDR2 are DFQATT and SNEGSKA (reference sequence). CDR3 length: 14 amino acids. CDR3 nucleotide sequence: TGCAGTGCTTTAGAGGACCGACATAACTATGGCTACACCTTC. Protein: CSALEDRHNYGYTF.

As concerns this clonotype: One junction end does not reproduce the germline sequence, and a read error may be involved. The rearrangement links TRBV12-3 or TRBV12-4 to TRBJ2-3; 11 bases map to TRBD2. This CDR3 has 16 residues. The CDR3 DNA is TGTGCCAGCAGTGCGACTAGCGGGGCGAGCACAGATACGGAGTATTTT. This encodes CASSATSGASTDTEYF.

This clonotype was counted a few times. The chain couples TRBV14 to TRBJ2-1; D ambiguous. Trimming removed 4 bases from V and 8 bases from J, with 6 bases in between. The CDR3 extends over 11 amino acids. CDR1 SGHDN and CDR2 FVKESK come from the germline V gene. The DNA for the CDR3 is TGTGCCAGCAGCCCGGCATATGAGCAGTTCTTC. Amino acid sequence: CASSPAYEQFF.

The genes are TRBV6-1 and TRBJ2-7, with unresolved D. Germline V lookup: CDR1 MNHNS, CDR2 SASEGT. Trimming took 0 bases from V and 0 from J, leaving 9 bases between them. The CDR3 loop spans 15 amino acids. This CDR3 reads CASSEAGRSSYEQYF. CDR3 nucleotide sequence: TGTGCCAGCAGTGAAGCGGGCCGCAGCTCCTACGAGCAGTACTTC.

This clonotype came up a few times. V usage is TRBV9 and J usage is TRBJ1-1; D possibly corresponds to TRBD1 (5 bases). Trimming stripped 3 bases from V and 1 base from J, with 13 bases between. The CDR3 covers 15 residues. Germline loops: CDR1 SGDLS, CDR2 YYNGEE. DNA for the CDR3: TGTGCCAGCAGCGGCCCGGTAAGGGGGAACACTGAAGCTTTCTTT. Residues: CASSGPVRGNTEAFF.

About this clonotype itself: A much larger clone differs by one base, so this may be a read error. The chain joins TRBV12-3 or TRBV12-4 to TRBJ2-4; the match to TRBD1 covers 8 bases. With the DNA end fitting TRBJ2-7 better, the J assignment may be wrong. CDR3 length: 13 amino acids. DNA for the CDR3: TGTGCCAGCAGTCGGGACAGGCTCTGCGAGCAGTACTTC. Translated, it gives CASSRDRLCEQYF.

This clonotype was seen a few times. The V and J genes are TRBV7-9 and TRBJ2-3; 13 nucleotides align to TRBD2. The junction had 11 bases not matched to a gene; V was cut back by 4 bases and J by 1 base. The CDR3 has 19 amino acids. Germline CDR1 reads SEHNR; CDR2 reads FQNEAQ (reference sequence). The CDR3 reads CASSSPLGLAGRRTDTQYF. CDR3 bases: TGTGCCAGCAGCTCCCCCCTGGGACTAGCGGGGCGACGCACAGATACGCAGTATTTT.

Details on this clonotype: Relative to the germline gene, one junction end is altered; a read error may explain this. The gene calls are TRBV6-6 and TRBJ1-2; D uncertain. The CDR3 loop spans 14 amino acids. CDR1 is MNHNY and CDR2 is SVGAGI in the germline V gene (reference sequence). The CDR3 DNA follows: TGTGCCACCGGGGAGGGTCCGGAAGTCTATGACTACACCTTC. Encoded protein: CATGEGPEVYDYTF.

The table lists this clonotype with a few counts. V and J are TRBV7-9 and TRBJ2-7; D may match TRBD1 or TRBD2 (5 bases each). The CDR3 is 20 residues long. Germline V gene sequence: CDR1 SEHNR, CDR2 FQNEAQ (reference sequence). Trimming left V 3 bases short and J 0 bases short, with 27 bases between. CDR3 nucleotides: TGTGCCAGCAGCTTGGTGAAGTGGGGGAGCGGCTTTCCGAGCTCCTACGAGCAGTACTTC. This gives the protein CASSLVKWGSGFPSSYEQYF.

Of note for this clonotype: Since the CDR3 does not end with the conserved phenylalanine or tryptophan, this likely comes from a read error. This chain uses TRBV11-1 with TRBJ2-7; perhaps TRBD2 as D (6 bases). The germline CDR1 and CDR2 sequences are SGHAT and FQDESV (reference sequence). CDR3 length: 13 amino acids. V lost 2 bases, J lost 6 bases, and 11 bases lay in between. In DNA form, the CDR3 reads TGTGCCAGCAGCTTAATTCCGGGGGTCGAGCAGTACTGC. Its protein product is CASSLIPGVEQYC.

The chain is built from TRBV11-2 and TRBJ2-5, with 8 positions matching TRBD2. V gave up 4 bases and J gave up 7 bases; unmatched junction bases: 11. The CDR3 runs 15 residues. Germline V gene lookup returns CDR1 SGHAT and CDR2 FQNNGV. CDR3 amino acids: CASSSVAGTSGTQYF. As DNA, the CDR3 is TGTGCCAGCAGCTCCGTAGCGGGGACGAGCGGGACCCAGTACTTC.

The gene calls are TRBV2 and TRBJ2-1, with D unresolved. This CDR3 comprises 11 residues. V dropped 6 bases and J dropped 13 bases, with 13 bases sitting between them. Germline V gene lookup returns CDR1 SNHLY and CDR2 FYNNEI. CDR3 residues: CASSGQETQFF. CDR3 DNA: TGTGCCAGCAGCGGGCAAGAGACCCAGTTCTTC.

V and J are TRBV7-8 and TRBJ1-5; 9 nucleotides line up with TRBD1. Germline V lookup: CDR1 SGHVS, CDR2 FQNEAQ. The CDR3 has 15 residues. Trimming removed 3 bases from V and 4 bases from J; junction bases left unmatched: 4. CDR3 protein: CASSFRDRENQPQHF. CDR3 nucleotides: TGTGCCAGCAGCTTCCGGGACAGGGAGAATCAGCCCCAGCATTTT.

A remark on this clonotype: An end of the junction does not agree with germline; a read error may underlie this. The CDR3 DNA follows: TGTACCAGCAGCTTTCCGGGAGAAGAGACCCAGTACTTC. Its translation is CTSSFPGEETQYF. The V call is TRBV11-2, the J call TRBJ2-5; perhaps TRBD2 as D (6 bases). Per the germline V gene, CDR1 is SGHAT and CDR2 is FQNNGV. The CDR3 loop spans 13 amino acids.

The chain is built from TRBV6-1 and TRBJ2-7; D possibly uses TRBD1 or TRBD2 (6 bases each). Germline V gene lookup returns CDR1 MNHNS and CDR2 SASEGT. The CDR3 is 15 amino acids. The V and J ends lost 1 base and 3 bases respectively, with 13 bases between them. The CDR3 region is CASSEVRGGLYEQYF. CDR3 nucleotide sequence: TGTGCCAGCAGTGAAGTCAGGGGAGGACTCTACGAGCAGTACTTC.

The DNA for the CDR3 is TGCGCCAGCAGGAAAGACCCAGGGACCCTCAACTATGGCTACACCTTC. It yields the protein CASRKDPGTLNYGYTF. The rearrangement uses TRBV4-1 and TRBJ1-2; possible D gene TRBD1, 5 bases. The CDR3 runs 16 residues. With 6 bases removed from V and 2 bases from J, the gap between germline ends came to 19 bases. Germline assignment: CDR1 MGHRA and CDR2 YSYEKL.

V gene TRBV5-6 combines with J gene TRBJ2-1; D may match TRBD1 or TRBD2 (5 bases each). This CDR3 spans 15 amino acids. V lost 4 bases to trimming and J lost 0 bases, with 11 bases between them. Germline CDR1 and CDR2: SGHDT and YYEEEE. The CDR3 loop is CASSRWGNSYNEQFF. CDR3 nucleotide sequence: TGTGCCAGCAGCCGGTGGGGGAACTCCTACAATGAGCAGTTCTTC.

The chain uses TRBV5-1 and TRBJ2-3; a weak D match, TRBD2 (5 bases). Trimming stripped 3 bases from V and 3 bases from J, with 8 bases between. Per germline, CDR1 SGHRS and CDR2 YFSETQ. CDR3 length: 13 amino acids. The CDR3 reads CASSWRVTDTQYF. Here the CDR3 DNA reads TGCGCCAGCAGCTGGCGGGTTACAGATACGCAGTATTTT.

The J gene is TRBJ2-5, the V gene TRBV25-1; TRBD2 aligns across 7 bases. The DNA end lines up better with TRBJ2-7; the J call may be wrong. Germline V lookup: CDR1 MGHDK, CDR2 SYGVNS. CDR3 length: 12 amino acids. The CDR3 here is CASGRDRNEQYF. CDR3 nucleotides: TGTGCCAGCGGGAGGGACCGGAACGAGCAGTACTTC.

The rearrangement links TRBV27 to TRBJ2-4, with TRBD2 identical over 7 bases. CDR1 is MNHEY and CDR2 is SMNVEV in the germline V gene (reference sequence). The CDR3 extends over 18 amino acids. After removal of 10 bases from V and 3 bases from J, the junction contained 21 bases not matched to a gene. DNA for the CDR3: TGTGCCACTCAGAGGTTAAGTGTCGCGGGAGTTAGCAAAAACATTCAGTACTTC. Its protein product is CATQRLSVAGVSKNIQYF.

The rearrangement uses TRBV5-1 and TRBJ1-1; D may be TRBD1 (6 bases). The CDR3 is 16 residues long. Germline CDR1 is SGHRS and CDR2 is YFSETQ. V shed 5 bases and J shed 0 bases, with 17 bases lying between them. CDR3 DNA: TGCGCCAGCAGTGAAATTCTAGGGGGGCTGAACACTGAAGCTTTCTTT. It codes for CASSEILGGLNTEAFF.

As concerns this clonotype: A much larger clone lies one base from this, so it may be a read error. The chain is built from TRBV29-1 and TRBJ2-3, with D hard to call. The germline V and J ends were trimmed by 7 bases and 6 bases, with 14 bases remaining between them. Germline V gene data show CDR1 as SQVTM and CDR2 as ANQGSEA. This CDR3 is built from 12 residues. CDR3 residues: CSATWSGDTQYF. The CDR3 DNA is TGCAGCGCGACTTGGAGTGGGGATACGCAGTATTTT.

The genes are TRBV20-1 and TRBJ2-1; no clear D gene. Germline values: CDR1 DFQATT, CDR2 SNEGSKA (reference sequence). The CDR3 length is 15 residues. Trimming left V 0 bases short and J 0 bases short, with 9 bases between. In nucleotides, the CDR3 is TGCAGTGCTAGAGATCCTGGGAACTCCTACAATGAGCAGTTCTTC. It encodes CSARDPGNSYNEQFF.

The chain carries TRBV18 and TRBJ2-1; TRBD2 aligns across 9 bases. Germline CDR1 is KGHSH and CDR2 is LQKENI. V trimming: 6 bases; J trimming: 5 bases; junction bases outside the gene matches: 8. The CDR3 is made up of 15 amino acids. As DNA, the CDR3 is TGTGCCAGCTCCCGCGGGATAGCGGGAGACAATGAGCAGTTCTTC. It specifies CASSRGIAGDNEQFF.

The rearrangement joins TRBV3-1 to TRBJ2-7; 8 positions match TRBD1. This CDR3 has 16 amino acids. Germline assignment: CDR1 LGHDT and CDR2 YNNKEL (reference sequence). V lost 0 bases, J lost 7 bases, and 11 bases stayed unmatched. The CDR3, as DNA: TGTGCCAGCAGCCAAGAGTGGGCAGGGGGCTGGCAGGAGCAGTACTTC. This gives the protein CASSQEWAGGWQEQYF.

This clonotype was detected only a few times. V and J are TRBV28 and TRBJ2-3; D assignment may be TRBD1 or TRBD2 (5 bases each). The V end was cut by 4 bases, the J end by 7 bases, with 12 bases between. The CDR3 contains 13 residues. Germline CDR1 is MDHEN and CDR2 is SYDVKM. The CDR3 sequence: CASSSPGLNTQYF. The CDR3 DNA reads as TGTGCCAGCAGTTCTCCGGGGCTGAATACGCAGTATTTT.

The chain employs TRBV18 and TRBJ2-7; 13 bases agree with TRBD2. This CDR3 contains 17 residues. The germline V gene has CDR1 KGHSH and CDR2 LQKENI. V shed 3 bases and J 2 bases; nucleotides not matched to a gene: 7. The CDR3 DNA is TGTGCCAGCTCACCGGGCCCGACTAGCGGGGGGACCTACGAGCAGTACTTC. Its translation: CASSPGPTSGGTYEQYF. The complete variable domain, with remaining parts taken from reference TRBV18 and TRBJ2-7, reads NAGVMQNPRHLVRRRGQEARLRCSPMKGHSHVYWYRQLPEEGLKFMVYLQKENIIDESGMPKERFSAEFPKEGPSILRIQQVVRGDSAAYFCASSPGPTSGGTYEQYFGPGTRLTVT.

The chain is built from TRBV27 and TRBJ2-7; D might be TRBD1 (7 bases). The CDR3 contains 14 residues. Germline CDR1 reads MNHEY; CDR2 reads SMNVEV (reference sequence). V lost 2 bases and J 7 bases, leaving 15 bases between the germline ends. The CDR3 is CASSLTKTGREQYF. The DNA of the CDR3 is TGTGCCAGCAGTTTAACTAAGACAGGGAGGGAGCAGTACTTC.